These 8 T cell receptor beta chains were all obtained from the same sample, sequenced in a study of graft-versus-host responses after intestinal transplantation. Profiled with immunoSEQ multiplex PCR; TCRdb holds only in-frame clones, not every one. Seen here are 60,000 to 75,000 clones, roughly nine tenths observed once, and the top ten hold 1.5% to 2%. Intraepithelial plus lamina propria lymphocytes were released by processing graft tissue. The specimen was ileum tissue, collected 350 to 400 days after transplant. The receptors come from a human patient who received an intestinal transplant, so some T cells may come from the graft donor.

The chain joins TRBV29-1 to TRBJ2-1; D is possibly TRBD2 (5 bases). There are 11 residues in the CDR3. The V gene lost 3 bases and the J gene lost 9 bases, with 9 bases spanning the gap. From germline, CDR1 is SQVTM and CDR2 ANQGSEA. CDR3 coding DNA: TGCAGCGTTGACCCTAGCATTGAGCAGTTCTTC. The encoded protein is CSVDPSIEQFF.

This chain joins TRBV7-3 and TRBJ2-2; D might be TRBD2 (6 bases). CDR1 and CDR2 from the germline V gene are SGHTA and FQGTGA. This CDR3 comprises 14 residues. Trimming took off 5 bases at V and 4 bases at J, with 11 bases between the two ends. In DNA form, the CDR3 reads TGTGCCAGCAGCGCGACTAGTTCCACCGGGGAGCTGTTTTTT. Residues: CASSATSSTGELFF.

This sequence joins TRBV28 and TRBJ2-1; tentatively, D is TRBD1 (6 bases). This CDR3 contains 15 residues. CDR1 is MDHEN, CDR2 SYDVKM, per germline. The ends were cut back, 0 bases at V and 2 bases at J, with 8 bases in the middle. The CDR3 DNA reads TGTGCCAGCAGTTTATGGCAGGGGCCCTACAATGAGCAGTTCTTC. It translates to CASSLWQGPYNEQFF.

This sequence joins TRBV27 and TRBJ1-1; a possible D gene is TRBD1 (6 bases). Between the trimmed V and J ends, which lost 3 bases and 8 bases, there was a span of 13 bases. The CDR3 consists of 13 residues. Germline V CDR1 and CDR2: MNHEY, SMNVEV (reference sequence). In DNA, the CDR3 is TGTGCCAGCAGTTTCGGGGGGCTGGGAGAAGCTTTCTTT. This sequence encodes CASSFGGLGEAFF.

V and J are TRBV5-1 and TRBJ2-5; 9 bases line up with TRBD2. The CDR3 is 13 residues long. V shed 4 bases, J shed 2 bases, and the junction held 0 bases outside the gene matches. Germline loops: CDR1 SGHRS, CDR2 YFSETQ. Here the CDR3 reads CASSTSGQETQYF. The CDR3 coding sequence is TGCGCCAGCAGCACTAGCGGGCAAGAGACCCAGTACTTC.

The gene calls are TRBV6-1 and TRBJ2-7; D perhaps matches TRBD1 (5 bases). Trimming removed 6 bases at V and 2 bases at J, with 11 bases between. Looked up from germline, CDR1 is MNHNS and CDR2 is SASEGT. The length of the CDR3 is 13 residues. CDR3 sequence: CASSLTEAYEQYF. Written as DNA, the CDR3 is TGTGCCAGCAGCTTGACAGAGGCCTACGAGCAGTACTTC.

This clone came up once. The chain has TRBV9 and TRBJ2-3; TRBD2 might be the D (6 bases). The CDR3 is 17 residues long. In germline, CDR1 is SGDLS, CDR2 YYNGEE. V was trimmed by 1 base and J by 2 bases, leaving 17 bases between them. CDR3 coding DNA: TGTGCCAGCAGCGTAACATCCGATGGGACTTACACAGATACGCAGTATTTT. As protein: CASSVTSDGTYTDTQYF. Full variable domain (outside the CDR3, taken from reference TRBV9 and TRBJ2-3): DSGVTQTPKHLITATGQRVTLRCSPRSGDLSVYWYQQSLDQGLQFLIQYYNGEERAKGNILERFSAQQFPDLHSELNLSSLELGDSALYFCASSVTSDGTYTDTQYFGPGTRLTVL.

The chain links TRBV27 to TRBJ1-1, with D uncertain. Germline CDR1 MNHEY, CDR2 SMNVEV (reference sequence). Deletions cut 5 bases from V and 4 bases from J, with 20 bases between. The CDR3 totals 16 residues. The CDR3 bases are TGTGCCAGCAGTCCCTCCTTTAGGGAATTCGGCACTGAAGCTTTCTTT. Amino acids: CASSPSFREFGTEAFF.